This passage covers 18 T cell receptor beta chains from one sample sequenced in a study of cytomegalovirus exposure and HLA in healthy donors. The PCR contained 60 Vbeta and 13 Jbeta primers. Sequencing used immunoSEQ multiplex PCR; TCRdb keeps in-frame clones, though not all of them. The sample consists of roughly 240,000 clones, 85% of them appearing once. The sample consisted of PBMCs. These receptors were obtained from a girl aged 2 to 9 in good health and CMV-seronegative.

The rearrangement uses TRBV7-9 and TRBJ1-1; 11 positions match TRBD1. Germline V gene lookup returns CDR1 SEHNR and CDR2 FQNEAQ (reference sequence). Unmatched junction bases numbered 4, after V lost 5 bases and J lost 5 bases. This CDR3 is built from 14 residues. The CDR3 sequence: CASSKDRGRTEAFF. CDR3 coding DNA: TGTGCCAGCAGCAAGGACAGGGGGCGAACTGAAGCTTTCTTT.

The chain carries TRBV10-3 and TRBJ2-3, with 8 bases fitting TRBD2. In germline, CDR1 is ENHRY, CDR2 SYGVKD. The V segment lost 2 bases and the J segment 4 bases; nucleotides outside the gene matches: 2. The CDR3 totals 14 residues. Written as DNA, the CDR3 is TGTGCCATCAGTGAGGGGCGGGGGGCAGATACGCAGTATTTT. Translated, it gives CAISEGRGADTQYF.

This rearrangement joins TRBV29-1 to TRBJ1-1; D is ambiguous. CDR3 size: 10 residues. CDR1 is SQVTM and CDR2 is ANQGSEA in the germline V gene. V gave up 5 bases and J gave up 4 bases, with 5 bases separating them. DNA for the CDR3: TGCAGCGTTTTCAGCACTGAAGCTTTCTTT. Protein product: CSVFSTEAFF.

This clone has only one observation. V gene TRBV30 combines with J gene TRBJ1-6; perhaps TRBD1 as D (5 bases). CDR1 and CDR2 (germline): GTSNPN, SVGIG (reference sequence). The CDR3 sequence is 13 residues long. Trimming shortened V by 1 base and J by 7 bases, and 8 bases separated the two germline ends. In DNA, the CDR3 is TGTGCCTGGAGTGACGACAGCAATTCACCCCTCCACTTT. Its translation: CAWSDDSNSPLHF.

This CDR3 is CASSEHRGDNQPQHF. CDR3 DNA: TGTGCCAGCAGTGAACACAGGGGGGACAATCAGCCCCAGCATTTT. The chain employs TRBV2 and TRBJ1-5, with TRBD1 matching over 8 bases. V shed 2 bases, J shed 3 bases, and the junction held 3 bases outside the gene matches. The CDR3 spans 15 residues. Per the germline V gene, CDR1 is SNHLY and CDR2 is FYNNEI.

The genes are TRBV7-8 and TRBJ1-2, with TRBD1 as a possible D gene (6 bases). The V gene lost 3 bases and the J gene lost 10 bases, with 15 bases spanning the gap. CDR3 size: 13 residues. Germline V gene data show CDR1 as SGHVS and CDR2 as FQNEAQ. In nucleotides, the CDR3 is TGTGCCAGCAGCTTGTCTGGACAGAAGACCTACACCTTC. It is translated as CASSLSGQKTYTF.

The chain employs TRBV27 and TRBJ2-3; the D is unclear. The length of the CDR3 is 14 residues. CDR1 and CDR2 from the germline V gene are MNHEY and SMNVEV (reference sequence). The V end lost 3 bases, the J end lost 2 bases, and 9 bases lay between the germline ends. CDR3 coding DNA: TGTGCCAGCAGTTTGACTCAAGACACAGATACGCAGTATTTT. Its protein product is CASSLTQDTDTQYF.

This clone came up once. The chain couples TRBV11-2 to TRBJ2-7, with a weak D call TRBD2 (7 bases). Germline V CDR1 and CDR2: SGHAT, FQNNGV. The CDR3 runs to 14 residues. Trimming shortened V by 2 bases and J by 3 bases, and 11 bases separated the two germline ends. The CDR3 DNA reads TGTGCCAGCAGCTTACGCGGGGGCGTCTACGAGCAGTACTTC. Translated: CASSLRGGVYEQYF.

The CDR3: CASSEARGTGTYEQYF. The CDR3 coding sequence is TGTGCCAGCAGTGAAGCTAGGGGGACAGGGACCTACGAGCAGTACTTC. The chain joins TRBV6-1 to TRBJ2-7; 9 bases match TRBD1. Germline CDR1 reads MNHNS; CDR2 reads SASEGT. V lost 0 bases and J lost 2; bases outside the gene matches: 5. The CDR3 has 16 amino acids.

This clone appeared a single time. The chain is built from TRBV5-1 and TRBJ1-3; 9 positions agree with TRBD1. There are 15 residues in the CDR3. V gave up 6 bases and J gave up 4 bases; unmatched junction bases: 8. Germline-derived CDR1 and CDR2 are SGHRS and YFSETQ. CDR3 bases: TGCGCCAGCACCATACAGGGGGCGCCCGGAAACACCATATATTTT. It translates to CASTIQGAPGNTIYF.

V usage is TRBV5-6 and J usage is TRBJ1-5; 7 nucleotides agree with TRBD1. CDR3 size: 15 residues. J lost 7 bases, V lost 1 base, and 8 bases had no gene match. The germline gives CDR1 SGHDT, CDR2 YYEEEE. This CDR3 reads CASSLWKVGGQPQHF. DNA of the CDR3: TGTGCCAGCAGCTTGTGGAAGGTAGGGGGCCAGCCCCAGCATTTT.

The V gene is TRBV25-1, the J gene TRBJ2-1, with TRBD2 identical over 9 bases. The CDR3 spans 16 residues. The germline gives CDR1 MGHDK, CDR2 SYGVNS. V was pared by 6 bases and J by 4 bases, with 10 bases of the junction left unmatched. The CDR3 is CASSDLAGSSYNEQFF. The CDR3 DNA is TGTGCCAGCAGCGATCTAGCGGGGTCATCATACAATGAGCAGTTCTTC.

A few counts support this clone. This rearrangement joins TRBV6-1 to TRBJ1-1; D is unresolved. The CDR3 sequence is 14 residues long. Looked up from germline, CDR1 is MNHNS and CDR2 is SASEGT. V was pared by 4 bases and J by 0 bases, with 9 bases between. The CDR3 is CASSAFGVNTEAFF. The CDR3 DNA sequence: TGTGCCAGCAGTGCGTTTGGAGTGAACACTGAAGCTTTCTTT.

The rearrangement uses TRBV30 and TRBJ1-2; TRBD1 might be the D (5 bases). CDR3 size: 12 residues. Germline V gene sequence: CDR1 GTSNPN, CDR2 SVGIG (reference sequence). V was pared by 2 bases and J by 6 bases, with 10 bases between. The CDR3 here is CAWSPGGDGYTF. The CDR3 bases are TGTGCCTGGAGTCCCGGGGGGGATGGCTACACCTTC.

This chain connects TRBV9 to TRBJ1-6; D gene uncertain. Germline CDR1 reads SGDLS; CDR2 reads YYNGEE. V lost 0 bases to trimming and J lost 5 bases, with 6 bases between them. This CDR3 region has 14 residues. The CDR3 coding sequence is TGTGCCAGCAGCGTAGACGGAGATAATTCACCCCTCCACTTT. Amino acids: CASSVDGDNSPLHF.

This chain connects TRBV27 to TRBJ2-1; TRBD2 matches at 9 bases. The CDR3 has 19 amino acids. Germline CDR1 is MNHEY and CDR2 is SMNVEV (reference sequence). Unmatched junction bases numbered 11, after V lost 2 bases and J lost 0 bases. Written as DNA, the CDR3 is TGTGCCAGCAGTTTAGGCACTGCGGGGGGGGTGAGCTCCTACAATGAGCAGTTCTTC. Translated: CASSLGTAGGVSSYNEQFF.

This sequence joins TRBV25-1 and TRBJ2-1, with 7 bases lining up with TRBD1. V lost 4 bases and J lost 8; bases outside the gene matches: 8. The germline CDR1 and CDR2 sequences are MGHDK and SYGVNS. The length of the CDR3 is 14 residues. CDR3 amino acids: CASSGTGVDHEQFF. In DNA form, the CDR3 reads TGTGCCAGCAGTGGCACAGGGGTTGACCATGAGCAGTTCTTC. Looking up the rest from reference TRBV25-1 and TRBJ2-1 gives the full variable domain: EADIYQTPRYLVIGTGKKITLECSQTMGHDKMYWYQQDPGMELHLIHYSYGVNSTEKGDLSSESTVSRIRTEHFPLTLESARPSHTSQYLCASSGTGVDHEQFFGPGTRLTVL.

The genes are TRBV5-1 and TRBJ2-1; TRBD2 agrees at 9 bases. Germline assignment: CDR1 SGHRS and CDR2 YFSETQ. J gave up 6 bases and V 4 bases, and 11 bases lay outside the gene matches. There are 16 residues in the CDR3. The CDR3 region has the DNA TGCGCCAGCAGCGGAATAAGCGGGGGGCTAACCAATGAGCAGTTCTTC. It is translated as CASSGISGGLTNEQFF. Full variable domain (outside the CDR3, taken from reference TRBV5-1 and TRBJ2-1): KAGVTQTPRYLIKTRGQQVTLSCSPISGHRSVSWYQQTPGQGLQFLFEYFSETQRNKGNFPGRFSGRQFSNSRSEMNVSTLELGDSALYLCASSGISGGLTNEQFFGPGTRLTVL.